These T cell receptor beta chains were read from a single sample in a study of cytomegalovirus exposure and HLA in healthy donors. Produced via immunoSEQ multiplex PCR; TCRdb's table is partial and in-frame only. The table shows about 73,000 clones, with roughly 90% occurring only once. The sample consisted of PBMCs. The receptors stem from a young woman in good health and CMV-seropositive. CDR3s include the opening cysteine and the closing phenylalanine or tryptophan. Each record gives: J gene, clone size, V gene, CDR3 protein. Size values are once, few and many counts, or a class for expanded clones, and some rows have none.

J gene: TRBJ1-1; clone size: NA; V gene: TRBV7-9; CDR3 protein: CASSPGNLEAFF
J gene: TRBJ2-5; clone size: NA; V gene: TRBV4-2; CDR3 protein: CASSQIRRTGSETQYF
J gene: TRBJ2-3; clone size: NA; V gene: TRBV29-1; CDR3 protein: CSVERRGATDTQYF
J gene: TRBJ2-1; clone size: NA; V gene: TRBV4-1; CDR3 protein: CASSLAGIYNEQFF
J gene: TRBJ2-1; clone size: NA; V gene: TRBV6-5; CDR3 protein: CASRPRRPVSEQFF
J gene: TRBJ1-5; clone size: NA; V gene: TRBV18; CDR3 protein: CASSPLDRAGGNQPQHF
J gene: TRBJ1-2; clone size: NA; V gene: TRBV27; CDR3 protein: CASSFTETGGNYGYTF
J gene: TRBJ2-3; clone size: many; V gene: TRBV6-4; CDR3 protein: CASSDGTGGAGTDTQYF
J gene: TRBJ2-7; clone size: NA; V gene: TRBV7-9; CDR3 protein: CASSLGGVLPPYEQYF
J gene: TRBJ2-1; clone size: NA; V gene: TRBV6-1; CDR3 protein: CASSLAGTYNEQFF
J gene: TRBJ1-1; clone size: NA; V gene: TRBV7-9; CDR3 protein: CASSQKGGTGRPNTEAFF
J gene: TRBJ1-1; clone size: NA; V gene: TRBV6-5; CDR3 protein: CASSISPDRATEAFF
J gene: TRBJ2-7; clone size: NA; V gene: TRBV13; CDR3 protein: CASSSPTDRRGQYF
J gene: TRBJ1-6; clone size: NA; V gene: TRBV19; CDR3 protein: CASRMDRALSSPLHF
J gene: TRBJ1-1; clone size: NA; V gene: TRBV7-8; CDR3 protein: CASSSQTQGTEAFF
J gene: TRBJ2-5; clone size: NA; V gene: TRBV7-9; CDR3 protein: CASSQDRPTSKETQYF
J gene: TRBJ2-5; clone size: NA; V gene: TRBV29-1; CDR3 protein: CSNTGTDQETQYF
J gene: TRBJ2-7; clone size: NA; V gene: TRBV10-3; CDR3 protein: CAISESNSPYEQYF
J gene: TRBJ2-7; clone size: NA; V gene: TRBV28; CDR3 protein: CASSPVRRSSYEQYF
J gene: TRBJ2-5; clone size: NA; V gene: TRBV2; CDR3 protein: CASSESGQHGETQYF
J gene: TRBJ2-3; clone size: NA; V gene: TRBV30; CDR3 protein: CAWSVLAGRDTQYF
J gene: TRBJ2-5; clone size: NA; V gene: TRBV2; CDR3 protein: CASSDQLARVQETQYF
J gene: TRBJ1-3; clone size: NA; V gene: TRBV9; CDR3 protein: CASSDSGVDTIYF
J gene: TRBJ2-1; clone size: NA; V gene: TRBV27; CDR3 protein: CASSLHGYNEQFF
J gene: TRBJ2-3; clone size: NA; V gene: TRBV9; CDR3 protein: CASSVVGATSTDTQYF
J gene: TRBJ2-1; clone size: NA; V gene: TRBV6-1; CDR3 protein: CASSGRDFNEQFF
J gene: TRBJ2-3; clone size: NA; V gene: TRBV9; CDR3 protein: CASSPSGLAGGTDTQYF
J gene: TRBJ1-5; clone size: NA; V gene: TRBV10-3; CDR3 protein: CAISDSLQPQHF
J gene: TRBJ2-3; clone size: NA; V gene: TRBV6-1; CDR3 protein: CASSDQITGLDTQYF
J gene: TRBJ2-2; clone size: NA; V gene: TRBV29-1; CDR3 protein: CSVLWQGATGELFF
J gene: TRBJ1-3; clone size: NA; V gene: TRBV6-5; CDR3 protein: CASSYGLFWDTIYF
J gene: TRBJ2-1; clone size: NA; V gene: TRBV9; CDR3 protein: CASSLTGAGGHNEQFF
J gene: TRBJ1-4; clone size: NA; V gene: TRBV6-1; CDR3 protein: CASRADREFEKLFF
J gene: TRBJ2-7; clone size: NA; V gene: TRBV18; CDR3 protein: CASSRGAGGYEQYF
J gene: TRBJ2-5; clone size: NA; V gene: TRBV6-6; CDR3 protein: CASSKDRGRTQYF
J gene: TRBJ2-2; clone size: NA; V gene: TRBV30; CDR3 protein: CAWSLGQGTGELFF
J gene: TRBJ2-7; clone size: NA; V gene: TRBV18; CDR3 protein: CASSPLRDTYEQYF
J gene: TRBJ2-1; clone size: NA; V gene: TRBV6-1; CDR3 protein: CASSESTDTLYNEQFF
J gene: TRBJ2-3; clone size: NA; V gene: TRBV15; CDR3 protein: CATSRGGETAQYF
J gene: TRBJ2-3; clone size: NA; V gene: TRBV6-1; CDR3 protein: CASSELVGGQGTDTQYF
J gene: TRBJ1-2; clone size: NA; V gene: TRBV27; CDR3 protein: CASSYTGTGFYGYTF
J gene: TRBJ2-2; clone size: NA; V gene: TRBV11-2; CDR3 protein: CASSLGQGIAAGELFF
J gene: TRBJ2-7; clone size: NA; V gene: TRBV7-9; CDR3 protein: CASSLGSGRSNEQYF
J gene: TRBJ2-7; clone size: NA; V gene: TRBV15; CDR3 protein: CATSRVQERDEQYF
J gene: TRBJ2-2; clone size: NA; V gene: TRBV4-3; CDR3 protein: CASSQGAQRTGELFF
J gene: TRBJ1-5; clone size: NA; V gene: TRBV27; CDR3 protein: CASSLSGSRGQPQHF
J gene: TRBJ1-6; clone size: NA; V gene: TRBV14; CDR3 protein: CASSQVAGGYNSPLHF
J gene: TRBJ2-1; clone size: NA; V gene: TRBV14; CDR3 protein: CASSPRVLNEQFF
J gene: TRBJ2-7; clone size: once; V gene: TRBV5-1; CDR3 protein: CASSLVVGDTKQYF
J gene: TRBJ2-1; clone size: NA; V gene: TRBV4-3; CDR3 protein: CASSRGSGDINEQFF
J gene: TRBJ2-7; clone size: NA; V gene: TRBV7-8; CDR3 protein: CASSSSRGGHYNYEQYF
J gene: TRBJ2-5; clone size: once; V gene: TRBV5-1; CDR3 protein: CASSGGTVQETQYF
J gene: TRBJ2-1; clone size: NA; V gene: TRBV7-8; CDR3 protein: CASSLAGTGGSEQFF
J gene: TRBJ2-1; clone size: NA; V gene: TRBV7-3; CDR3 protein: CASSFAGTPNNEQFF
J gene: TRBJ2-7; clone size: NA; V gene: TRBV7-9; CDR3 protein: CASSLLAGEGEQYF
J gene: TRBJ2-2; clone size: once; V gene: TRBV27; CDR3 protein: CASSTGRNTGELFF
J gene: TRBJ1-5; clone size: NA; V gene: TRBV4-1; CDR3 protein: CASSQVRTGDQPQHF